Listed below are T cell receptor beta chains from one sample, sequenced in a study of OX40 agonist ivuxolimab in advanced cancers. TCRdb's copy holds only in-frame clones and misses some; the assay was immunoSEQ multiplex PCR. The sample holds more than 65,000 clones, roughly nine tenths seen once. The specimen was CD4+ or CD8+ T cells sorted from blood, collected in a trial of the OX40 agonist ivuxolimab. The receptors come from an adult with an advanced solid tumor such as melanoma, head and neck, liver or kidney cancer. CDR3s include the opening cysteine and the closing phenylalanine or tryptophan. A D gene is named only where the DNA matches it firmly. Clone size is shown for a subset of rows, as once, few, many or a class of expanded clone.

clone_size: NA; d_call: TRBD2; j_call: TRBJ2-2; v_call: TRBV9; cdr3_aa: CASSVALRRGGGELFF; cdr3_nt: TGTGCCAGCAGCGTAGCCCTCCGCCGGGGAGGGGGGGAGCTGTTTTTT
clone_size: NA; d_call: NA; j_call: TRBJ1-5; v_call: TRBV25-1; cdr3_aa: CASRRPLRDQPQHF; cdr3_nt: TGTGCCAGCAGGCGGCCTTTACGAGATCAGCCCCAGCATTTT
clone_size: NA; d_call: NA; j_call: TRBJ2-7; v_call: TRBV19; cdr3_aa: CASSITGTYEQYF; cdr3_nt: TGTGCCAGTAGTATCACAGGGACCTACGAGCAGTACTTC
clone_size: once; d_call: NA; j_call: TRBJ2-7; v_call: TRBV27; cdr3_aa: CASSFLQGYEQYF; cdr3_nt: TGTGCCAGCAGTTTTCTACAGGGCTACGAGCAGTACTTC
clone_size: NA; d_call: TRBD1; j_call: TRBJ2-2; v_call: TRBV7-9; cdr3_aa: CASSLGTANTGELFF; cdr3_nt: TGTGCCAGCAGTCTAGGGACAGCGAACACCGGGGAGCTGTTTTTT
clone_size: NA; d_call: NA; j_call: TRBJ1-2; v_call: TRBV6-5; cdr3_aa: CASSYFGQNYGYTF; cdr3_nt: TGTGCCAGCAGTTACTTCGGTCAGAACTATGGCTACACCTTC
clone_size: NA; d_call: TRBD2; j_call: TRBJ2-5; v_call: TRBV15; cdr3_aa: CATSRDRLAVQETQYF; cdr3_nt: TGTGCCACCAGCAGAGATCGGCTAGCGGTACAAGAGACCCAGTACTTC
clone_size: NA; d_call: TRBD1; j_call: TRBJ2-2; v_call: TRBV2; cdr3_aa: CASSEWDSSGELFF; cdr3_nt: TGTGCCAGCAGTGAGTGGGACAGTTCCGGGGAGCTGTTTTTT
clone_size: once; d_call: NA; j_call: TRBJ2-1; v_call: TRBV5-4; cdr3_aa: CASSWGGPTGGSYNEQFF; cdr3_nt: TGTGCCAGCAGCTGGGGGGGGCCTACAGGTGGGTCGTACAATGAGCAGTTCTTC
clone_size: few; d_call: TRBD1; j_call: TRBJ2-1; v_call: TRBV27; cdr3_aa: CASSLGNRGYYNEQFF; cdr3_nt: TGTGCCAGCAGTTTAGGAAACAGGGGATACTACAATGAGCAGTTCTTC
clone_size: NA; d_call: NA; j_call: TRBJ1-5; v_call: TRBV7-8; cdr3_aa: CASSDQSYSNQPQHF; cdr3_nt: TGTGCCAGCAGCGACCAGTCATATAGCAATCAGCCCCAGCATTTT
clone_size: few; d_call: NA; j_call: TRBJ1-2; v_call: TRBV2; cdr3_aa: CASNKFNRDPLYGYTF; cdr3_nt: TGTGCCAGCAACAAATTCAACAGGGATCCCCTCTATGGCTACACCTTC
clone_size: NA; d_call: NA; j_call: TRBJ2-3; v_call: TRBV27; cdr3_aa: CASSLNQPTRTNTDTQYF; cdr3_nt: TGTGCCAGCAGTCTCAACCAGCCGACTAGGACCAACACAGATACGCAGTATTTT
clone_size: once; d_call: NA; j_call: TRBJ1-2; v_call: TRBV5-4; cdr3_aa: CASSNRQDRMNYGYTF; cdr3_nt: TGTGCCAGCAGCAACCGCCAGGACAGAATGAACTATGGCTACACCTTC
clone_size: NA; d_call: NA; j_call: TRBJ1-5; v_call: TRBV10-3; cdr3_aa: CAISVGGNQPQHF; cdr3_nt: TGTGCCATCAGTGTAGGAGGCAATCAGCCCCAGCATTTT
clone_size: NA; d_call: NA; j_call: TRBJ2-5; v_call: TRBV4-2; cdr3_aa: CASSPRLSGFQETQYF; cdr3_nt: TGTGCCAGCAGCCCCCGGCTCAGCGGGTTTCAAGAGACCCAGTACTTC
clone_size: once; d_call: NA; j_call: TRBJ2-3; v_call: TRBV19; cdr3_aa: CASTPGRSTDTQYF; cdr3_nt: TGTGCCAGTACCCCGGGACGTAGCACAGATACGCAGTATTTT
clone_size: NA; d_call: TRBD1; j_call: TRBJ2-2; v_call: TRBV27; cdr3_aa: CASSLSRGPAGELFF; cdr3_nt: TGTGCCAGCAGTTTATCCAGGGGGCCGGCCGGGGAGCTGTTTTTT
clone_size: NA; d_call: NA; j_call: TRBJ2-2; v_call: TRBV6-5; cdr3_aa: CASGRTGELFF; cdr3_nt: TGTGCCAGCGGGCGAACCGGGGAGCTGTTTTTT
clone_size: NA; d_call: NA; j_call: TRBJ2-3; v_call: TRBV5-1; cdr3_aa: CASSSRVPSTDTQYF; cdr3_nt: TGCGCCAGCAGCAGCAGGGTCCCTAGCACAGATACGCAGTATTTT
clone_size: NA; d_call: TRBD1; j_call: TRBJ1-5; v_call: TRBV2; cdr3_aa: CASRDRGNQPQHF; cdr3_nt: TGTGCCAGCAGGGACAGGGGAAATCAGCCCCAGCATTTT
clone_size: NA; d_call: TRBD1; j_call: TRBJ1-4; v_call: TRBV19; cdr3_aa: CASSDLGQLFVEKLFF; cdr3_nt: TGTGCCAGTAGCGACCTGGGACAGTTGTTCGTCGAAAAACTGTTTTTT
clone_size: once; d_call: TRBD2; j_call: TRBJ2-7; v_call: TRBV7-2; cdr3_aa: CASSPSGVSSYEQYF; cdr3_nt: TGTGCCAGCAGCCCGAGCGGGGTTAGCTCCTACGAGCAGTACTTC
clone_size: NA; d_call: TRBD2; j_call: TRBJ2-1; v_call: TRBV29-1; cdr3_aa: CSVDPSSGVNEQFF; cdr3_nt: TGCAGCGTAGATCCTTCTAGCGGGGTCAATGAGCAGTTCTTC
clone_size: NA; d_call: TRBD1; j_call: TRBJ1-1; v_call: TRBV19; cdr3_aa: CASSIGGQRNTEAFF; cdr3_nt: TGTGCCAGTAGTATAGGGGGACAGAGAAACACTGAAGCTTTCTTT
clone_size: NA; d_call: NA; j_call: TRBJ2-2; v_call: TRBV10-2; cdr3_aa: CASSELINTGELFF; cdr3_nt: TGCGCCAGCAGTGAGCTCATCAACACCGGGGAGCTGTTTTTT
clone_size: few; d_call: TRBD1; j_call: TRBJ2-7; v_call: TRBV2; cdr3_aa: CASIQGQGSSYEQYF; cdr3_nt: TGTGCCAGCATACAAGGACAGGGATCATCCTACGAGCAGTACTTC
clone_size: NA; d_call: TRBD2; j_call: TRBJ2-1; v_call: TRBV29-1; cdr3_aa: CSVVAGGRGNEQFF; cdr3_nt: TGCAGCGTTGTTGCGGGAGGGCGAGGTAATGAGCAGTTCTTC
clone_size: NA; d_call: NA; j_call: TRBJ1-1; v_call: TRBV7-8; cdr3_aa: CASSLSDNTEAFF; cdr3_nt: TGTGCCAGCAGCTTATCGGACAACACTGAAGCTTTCTTT
clone_size: NA; d_call: TRBD2; j_call: TRBJ2-3; v_call: TRBV11-2; cdr3_aa: CASSIRGLAGGDTQYF; cdr3_nt: TGTGCCAGCAGCATTCGAGGACTAGCGGGAGGAGATACGCAGTATTTT
clone_size: NA; d_call: NA; j_call: TRBJ2-5; v_call: TRBV5-1; cdr3_aa: CASSTRGFQETQYF; cdr3_nt: TGCGCCAGCAGCACCCGGGGGTTCCAAGAGACCCAGTACTTC
clone_size: NA; d_call: TRBD1; j_call: TRBJ1-1; v_call: TRBV10-3; cdr3_aa: CAISWTGLNTEAFF; cdr3_nt: TGTGCCATCAGTTGGACAGGCCTGAACACTGAAGCTTTCTTT
clone_size: NA; d_call: NA; j_call: TRBJ1-1; v_call: TRBV29-1; cdr3_aa: CSVEVGQNTEAFF; cdr3_nt: TGCAGCGTTGAAGTAGGACAGAACACTGAAGCTTTCTTT
clone_size: NA; d_call: NA; j_call: TRBJ2-1; v_call: TRBV7-2; cdr3_aa: CASSRTDSYNEQFF; cdr3_nt: TGTGCCAGCAGCCGGACTGACTCCTACAATGAGCAGTTCTTC
clone_size: NA; d_call: NA; j_call: TRBJ2-1; v_call: TRBV10-3; cdr3_aa: CAISESSSGDYNEQFF; cdr3_nt: TGTGCCATCAGTGAGTCGAGTAGCGGCGACTACAATGAGCAGTTCTTC
clone_size: NA; d_call: TRBD2; j_call: TRBJ2-3; v_call: TRBV18; cdr3_aa: CASSPGTSSQADTQYF; cdr3_nt: TGTGCCAGCTCCCCGGGGACTAGCTCACAGGCAGATACGCAGTATTTT
clone_size: NA; d_call: TRBD1; j_call: TRBJ1-5; v_call: TRBV28; cdr3_aa: CASSLRGGSGNQPQHF; cdr3_nt: TGTGCCAGCAGTTTAAGAGGGGGCTCTGGCAATCAGCCCCAGCATTTT
clone_size: NA; d_call: NA; j_call: TRBJ1-2; v_call: TRBV2; cdr3_aa: CASTSGTAYGYTF; cdr3_nt: TGTGCCAGCACCTCCGGGACCGCCTATGGCTACACCTTC
clone_size: NA; d_call: NA; j_call: TRBJ1-1; v_call: TRBV6-5; cdr3_aa: CASSRDRGTEAFF; cdr3_nt: TGTGCCAGCAGCCGAGACAGAGGAACTGAAGCTTTCTTT
clone_size: NA; d_call: NA; j_call: TRBJ2-7; v_call: TRBV10-1; cdr3_aa: CASSRGGGGEYEQYF; cdr3_nt: TGCGCCAGCAGTAGGGGTGGAGGGGGAGAGTACGAGCAGTACTTC
clone_size: NA; d_call: TRBD2; j_call: TRBJ2-3; v_call: TRBV11-3; cdr3_aa: CASSSSSGSLTDTQYF; cdr3_nt: TGTGCCAGCAGCTCCTCTAGCGGGAGCTTAACAGATACGCAGTATTTT
clone_size: NA; d_call: NA; j_call: TRBJ2-1; v_call: TRBV4-2; cdr3_aa: CASSLVKQRLYNEQFF; cdr3_nt: TGTGCCAGCAGCTTGGTTAAGCAGCGACTATACAATGAGCAGTTCTTC
clone_size: NA; d_call: NA; j_call: TRBJ2-1; v_call: TRBV6-5; cdr3_aa: CASSYEARSYNEQFF; cdr3_nt: TGTGCCAGCAGTTACGAAGCACGCTCCTACAATGAGCAGTTCTTC
clone_size: NA; d_call: NA; j_call: TRBJ2-7; v_call: TRBV28; cdr3_aa: CASRPATGTYEQYF; cdr3_nt: TGTGCCAGCAGGCCAGCAACAGGGACCTACGAGCAGTACTTC
clone_size: NA; d_call: TRBD2; j_call: TRBJ2-7; v_call: TRBV5-6; cdr3_aa: CASSLVGGGSAYEQYF; cdr3_nt: TGTGCCAGCAGCTTGGTGGGCGGCGGGAGTGCCTACGAGCAGTACTTC
clone_size: NA; d_call: NA; j_call: TRBJ2-5; v_call: TRBV5-1; cdr3_aa: CASSPRGGYQETQYF; cdr3_nt: TGCGCCAGCAGCCCCCGGGGTGGTTACCAAGAGACCCAGTACTTC
clone_size: NA; d_call: NA; j_call: TRBJ2-7; v_call: TRBV18; cdr3_aa: CASSIDPNSYEQYF; cdr3_nt: TGTGCCAGCTCAATAGATCCCAACTCCTACGAGCAGTACTTC
clone_size: NA; d_call: NA; j_call: TRBJ2-5; v_call: TRBV28; cdr3_aa: CASSLTGFWETQYF; cdr3_nt: TGTGCCAGCAGTTTAACGGGATTTTGGGAGACCCAGTACTTC
clone_size: NA; d_call: TRBD2; j_call: TRBJ2-3; v_call: TRBV18; cdr3_aa: CASSPLAGEADTQYF; cdr3_nt: TGTGCCAGCTCACCACTAGCGGGAGAAGCAGATACGCAGTATTTT
clone_size: NA; d_call: NA; j_call: TRBJ1-1; v_call: TRBV5-1; cdr3_aa: CASSSTGRNTEAFF; cdr3_nt: TGCGCCAGCAGCTCAACAGGGAGGAACACTGAAGCTTTCTTT
clone_size: few; d_call: NA; j_call: TRBJ2-1; v_call: TRBV27; cdr3_aa: CASSLNPPPAAVGEQFF; cdr3_nt: TGTGCCAGCAGTTTAAACCCGCCCCCAGCGGCTGTTGGTGAGCAGTTCTTC
clone_size: NA; d_call: NA; j_call: TRBJ2-5; v_call: TRBV2; cdr3_aa: CASSEVLGIQETQYF; cdr3_nt: TGTGCCAGCAGTGAAGTTTTGGGTATTCAAGAGACCCAGTACTTC
clone_size: NA; d_call: NA; j_call: TRBJ2-3; v_call: TRBV7-3; cdr3_aa: CASSGRTHGGTDTQYF; cdr3_nt: TGTGCCAGCAGCGGGCGGACCCATGGAGGCACAGATACGCAGTATTTT
clone_size: NA; d_call: TRBD1; j_call: TRBJ1-2; v_call: TRBV19; cdr3_aa: CASSILQGAEYGYTF; cdr3_nt: TGTGCCAGTAGTATCCTACAGGGGGCGGAGTATGGCTACACCTTC
clone_size: NA; d_call: TRBD1; j_call: TRBJ1-1; v_call: TRBV5-1; cdr3_aa: CASSNDRGVYLGDTEAFF; cdr3_nt: TGCGCCAGCAGCAACGACAGGGGAGTATATTTGGGGGACACTGAAGCTTTCTTT
clone_size: NA; d_call: NA; j_call: TRBJ2-4; v_call: TRBV14; cdr3_aa: CASSDKGLAKNIQYF; cdr3_nt: TGTGCCAGCAGCGACAAAGGGTTAGCCAAAAACATTCAGTACTTC
clone_size: NA; d_call: NA; j_call: TRBJ2-2; v_call: TRBV2; cdr3_aa: CASRNSGANTGELFF; cdr3_nt: TGTGCCAGCAGAAATAGCGGCGCGAACACCGGGGAGCTGTTTTTT